Here is one T cell receptor beta chain with its context. This clonotype has a count of ten or more. Its antigen has not been determined. No much larger clone is present one base from it, and per-base qualities are unavailable. This sample is part of a study of T cells in Graves' hyperthyroidism and ophthalmopathy (dated by TCRdb to between 2017 and 2020). Regarding the study in general: Peripheral blood was sampled at the time of initial diagnosis, prior to any treatment. To identify distinguishing TCR V-J signatures, a discovery cohort of 90 to 100 patients was used, comprising under 45 with Graves' ophthalmopathy and approximately 57 with stable Graves' hyperthyroidism. Prospective prediction of ophthalmopathy was tested in an independent validation cohort consisting of some 18 hyperthyroidism patients and more than 15 patients who later progressed to ophthalmopathy. For training and testing, the 100 or so patients in the discovery cohort were randomly divided in a 7:3 ratio. In addition, the study compared T-cell repertoires in thyroid tissue and in blood from roughly six Graves' hyperthyroidism patients. After blood sampling, hyperthyroidism patients were treated with methimazole at a starting dose of 30 mg daily, and ophthalmopathy patients were treated with high-dose intravenous methylprednisolone. According to the paper, TCR Vbeta CDR3 sequencing was carried out on 135 peripheral blood samples, which came from fewer than 50 ophthalmopathy, around 75 hyperthyroidism and around 17 progressor patients.

Moderately to severely active disease, a Clinical Activity Score of at least 3, a NOSPECS grade of at least 4, and a duration under 3 months were present in ophthalmopathy patients. The study excluded patients with uncontrolled infections, other autoimmune diseases, pregnancy or lactation. Diagnoses were established on the basis of clinical symptoms, serum thyroxine and TRAb, thyroid ultrasound, and orbital computed tomography. PBMCs were separated from roughly 9.6 ml of fresh peripheral blood using Ficoll-Paque density gradient centrifugation. Trizol reagent was used to extract total RNA, and RNA quality was then checked on an Agilent 2100 Bioanalyzer. Broad study findings and their caveats: Ophthalmopathy was separated from stable hyperthyroidism by a 13 V-J signature model, with around 90% sensitivity and 81% to 83% specificity obtained in cross-validation and 80%/75% obtained in testing. No statistical method was used to set the sample size in advance, and investigators knew the group allocation. In validation, the model predicted progression to ophthalmopathy a median of roughly six months before onset, with around 70% sensitivity and 72.22% specificity. Most expanded thyroid clonotypes (frequency above 0.001) were also detected in blood, a finding suggesting that blood repertoires may reflect thyroid immune responses.

Measured from the cysteine to the phenylalanine, the CDR3 is 14 residues long. The sequence is cut down to CDR3 DNA, 42 bases in frame from base 1. Reading the germline V gene (reference sequence) gives CDR1 DFQATT and CDR2 SNEGSKA. V is cut back by 3 bases and J by 4 bases, with 6 bases in the junction unmatched. Amplification of TCR beta CDR3 regions was carried out from RNA transcripts. A first-round RT-PCR of the TCR CDR3 used the HTBI primer set with the Qiagen OneStep RT-PCR kit. Libraries were constructed in a second round of multiplex PCR, after which size selection and purification were performed. Sequencing of the libraries was done on an Illumina HiSeq2000 using paired-end 100 bp reads. The original pipeline was this. SOAPnuke was used to process the raw data, removing reads that contained adapters or uncalled bases, had a mean Phred below 15, or lacked an exact match to the constant primer or identifier. High-quality paired reads were merged using COPE v1.2.5, and each unique nucleotide sequence was defined as a clonotype. MiTCR v1.1 was used to align the clonotypes against IMGT TRBV, TRBD and TRBJ reference segments. Only V-J combinations with frequency above 0.0001, covering approximately 99% of repertoires, were analysed. A TCS score was defined as the ratio of F50 (clonal expansion) to E x V (chaos), with BLOSUM62-based TCRdist applied between CDR3 peptides within each V-J. Welch's t-statistics and random forest reduced just over 500 V-J features to about 13, which were used in a naive Bayes classifier (R e1071). TCRdb trimmed public reads at Q25 via fastp, called clones via MiXCR and kept in-frame beta chains. When rows share a CDR3 protein, they turn into one entry using the most common DNA and genes. Here the V and J calls rest on TCRdb's processing, not on the authors' analysis. This sample comprises hundreds of thousands of distinct CDR3 sequences, roughly a quarter of them detected only once. The top ten clones comprise about 11% of the sample.

This sequence was found in a woman in her twenties or thirties with Graves' ophthalmopathy. Sequenced input: blood. The V gene is TRBV20-1 and the J gene is TRBJ1-5; TRBD1 aligns with 7 central bases. The CDR3 region: CSASTGALNQPQHF. Read as DNA, the sequence is TGCAGTGCTAGTACAGGGGCACTTAATCAGCCCCAGCATTTT.